This T cell receptor (beta chain) emerged from a study of CD8+ T cells in alopecia areata. Overall study: It was oral tofacitinib, at 5 to 10 mg twice daily, that treated patients received. Treatment with tofacitinib (6 to 18 months) was followed by 6 months off drug.

cDNA serving as the sequencing template came from extracted, reverse transcribed RNA. Using immunoSEQ multiplex PCR, the repertoire was profiled, and TCRdb retains in-frame clones only, with some absent. Of 200,000 to 250,000 clones listed, 35% to 40% are singletons. This clone was seen ten or more times. Its antigen is not known. Whole-study results and caveats: Many expanded lesional clones remained in scalp and blood on tofacitinib.

Trimming took 2 bases from V and 6 from J, leaving 7 bases between them. The CDR3 is 12 amino acids. Germline CDR1 reads MNHNY; CDR2 reads SVGAGI (reference sequence). Treatment indicated: oral pan-JAK inhibitor, 5-10 mg twice daily. Lesional scalp tissue (obtained by punch biopsy) and peripheral blood were collected from alopecia areata patients. The sequencing used CD4+ T cells sorted from blood, collected at approximately week 34, from a patient treated with tofacitinib. The TCR sequence derives from a human donor with alopecia areata. The rearrangement joins TRBV6-6 to TRBJ1-1; the D is unclear. CDR3 nucleotide sequence: TGTGCCAGCAGTTACGCCGGGTCTGAAGCTTTCTTT. Translated, it gives CASSYAGSEAFF.